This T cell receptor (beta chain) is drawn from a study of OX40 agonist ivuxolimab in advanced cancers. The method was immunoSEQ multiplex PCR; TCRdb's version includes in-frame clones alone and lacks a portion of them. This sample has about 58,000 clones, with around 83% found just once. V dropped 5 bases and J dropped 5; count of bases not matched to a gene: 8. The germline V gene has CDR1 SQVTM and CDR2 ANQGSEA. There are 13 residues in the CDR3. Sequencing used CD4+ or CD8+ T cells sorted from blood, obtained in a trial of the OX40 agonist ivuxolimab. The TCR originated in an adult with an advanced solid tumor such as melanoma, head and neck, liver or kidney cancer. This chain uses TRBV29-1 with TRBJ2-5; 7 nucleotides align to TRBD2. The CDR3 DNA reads TGCAGCGTTTGGGGGGGAGCGTGGGAGACCCAGTACTTC. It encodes CSVWGGAWETQYF.